A selection of T cell receptor beta chains follows, all from one sample in a study of T cells in Graves' hyperthyroidism and ophthalmopathy. One entry per CDR3 protein results from TCRdb running MiXCR on the multiplex PCR reads. The profile shows nearly 600,000 distinct CDR3 sequences, more than 11% of them singletons. The sample was blood. The receptors stem from a woman between 25 and 40 years old with Graves' hyperthyroidism that later progressed to Graves' ophthalmopathy. The CDR3 runs from the conserved cysteine through the conserved F or W.

j_call v_call cdr3_aa
TRBJ2-1 TRBV28 CASSISGLAGGYGQFF
TRBJ1-1 TRBV7-2 CASSFGPTGRAFF
TRBJ1-1 TRBV2 CASSGGQGTAFF
TRBJ2-3 TRBV27 CASGGLLAQYF
TRBJ2-1 TRBV20-1 CSARRQAHNEQFF
TRBJ1-1 TRBV20-1 CSASSDAPLNTEAFF
TRBJ2-5 TRBV11-2 CASSLEGARHETQYF
TRBJ2-2 TRBV28 CAIALGGQGFTGELFF
TRBJ1-3 TRBV6-5 CASSYRGSSGNTIYF
TRBJ2-3 TRBV20-1 CSAPGTTLRDTQYF
TRBJ2-2 TRBV12-3/TRBV12-4 CASSFSGGRLNTGELFF
TRBJ1-2 TRBV5-1 CASSLKAGNYGYTF
TRBJ1-1 TRBV28 CASRGPGGGEAFF
TRBJ2-2 TRBV4-2 CASHGRGTGELFF
TRBJ2-1 TRBV28 CASSIIGPSSYNEQFF
TRBJ1-4 TRBV20-1 CSARVGLEQLNEKLFF
TRBJ2-7 TRBV7-9 CASSPLTPGLEAYEQYF
TRBJ1-3 TRBV12-3/TRBV12-4 CASVATLSGNTIYF
TRBJ2-7 TRBV7-9 CASSASQSYYYEQYF
TRBJ1-2 TRBV3-1 CASSQEPIWSYGYTF
TRBJ2-7 TRBV12-5 CASGPDSYEQYF
TRBJ2-2 TRBV28 CAAEKGGRTGELFF
TRBJ2-1 TRBV12-3/TRBV12-4 CASSLGTRRDYNEQFF
TRBJ1-4 TRBV19 CASTPRSGATNEKLFF
TRBJ1-2 TRBV14 CASSPTGPFYGYTF
TRBJ2-3 TRBV30 CAWSILVAITDTQYF
TRBJ1-4 TRBV5-8 CASSEERLATNEKLFF
TRBJ1-2 TRBV2 CASSGRGLQKGGYTF
TRBJ1-3 TRBV20-1 CSARAGSSGNTIYF
TRBJ1-1 TRBV18 CASSPSGQLNTEAFF
TRBJ2-7 TRBV15 CATAGGRVFYEQYF
TRBJ1-2 TRBV29-1 CSVAGTGDNYGYTF
TRBJ2-2 TRBV6-1 CASSGAGGPAGELFF
TRBJ2-3 TRBV27 CASSSLAGITDTQYF
TRBJ2-7 TRBV7-9 CASSSKSNGEQYF
TRBJ1-5 TRBV11-2 CASSLAGVQPQHF
TRBJ2-1 TRBV10-3 CATLRSGRGGEQFF
TRBJ1-5 TRBV24-1 CATSDRTMGQPQHF
TRBJ1-6 TRBV20-1 CSARQRRTGSSYNSPLHF
TRBJ2-3 TRBV7-6 CASSFDPLDDTQYF
TRBJ2-7 TRBV6-5 CASSYSSQGGNEQYF
TRBJ2-1 TRBV5-1 CASKSSASYNEQFF
TRBJ1-1 TRBV7-6 CASSPKGAAVVMNTEAFF
TRBJ2-2 TRBV7-3 CASSARSTGELFF
TRBJ1-6 TRBV11-3 CASSLGSTPTIHNSPLHF
TRBJ2-5 TRBV6-1 CASSEWTETQYF